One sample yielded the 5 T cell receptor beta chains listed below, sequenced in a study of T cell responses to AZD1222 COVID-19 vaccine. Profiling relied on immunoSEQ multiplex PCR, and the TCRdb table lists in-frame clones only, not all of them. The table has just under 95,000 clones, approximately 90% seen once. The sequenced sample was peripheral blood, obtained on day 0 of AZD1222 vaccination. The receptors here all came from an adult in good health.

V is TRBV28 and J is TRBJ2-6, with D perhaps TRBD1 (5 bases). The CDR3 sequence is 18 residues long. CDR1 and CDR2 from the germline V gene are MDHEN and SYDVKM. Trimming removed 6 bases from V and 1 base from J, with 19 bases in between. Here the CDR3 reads CASSVLTVTLSGANVLTF. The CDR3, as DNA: TGTGCCAGCAGCGTTTTGACAGTAACCTTATCTGGGGCCAACGTCCTGACTTTC.

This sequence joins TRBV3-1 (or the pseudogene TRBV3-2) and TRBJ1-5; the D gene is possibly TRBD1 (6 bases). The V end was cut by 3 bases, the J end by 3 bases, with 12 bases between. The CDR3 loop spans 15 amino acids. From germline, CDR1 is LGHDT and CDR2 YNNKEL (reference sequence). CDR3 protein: CASSQGGGNNQPQHF. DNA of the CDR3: TGTGCCAGCAGCCAGGGGGGGGGCAACAATCAGCCCCAGCATTTT.

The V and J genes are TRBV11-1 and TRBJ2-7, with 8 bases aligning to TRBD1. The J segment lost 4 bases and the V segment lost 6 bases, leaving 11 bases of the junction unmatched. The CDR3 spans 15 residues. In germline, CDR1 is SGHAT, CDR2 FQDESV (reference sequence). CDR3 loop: CASSRTGGTRYEQYF. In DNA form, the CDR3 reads TGTGCCAGCAGTCGCACAGGGGGAACGCGGTACGAGCAGTACTTC.

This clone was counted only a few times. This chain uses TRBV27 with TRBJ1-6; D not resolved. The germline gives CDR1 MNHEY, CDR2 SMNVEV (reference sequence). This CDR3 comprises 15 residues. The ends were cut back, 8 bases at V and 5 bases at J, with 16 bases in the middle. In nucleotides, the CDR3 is TGTGCCAGCGCCTTTGGGCCACTTAATAATTCACCCCTCCACTTT. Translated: CASAFGPLNNSPLHF.

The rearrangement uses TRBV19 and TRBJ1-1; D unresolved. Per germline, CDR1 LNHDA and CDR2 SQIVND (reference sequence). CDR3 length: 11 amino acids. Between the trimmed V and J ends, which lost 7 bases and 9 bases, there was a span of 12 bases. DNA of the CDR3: TGTGCCAGTAAGGACGGCAGGAAAGCTTTCTTT. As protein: CASKDGRKAFF.